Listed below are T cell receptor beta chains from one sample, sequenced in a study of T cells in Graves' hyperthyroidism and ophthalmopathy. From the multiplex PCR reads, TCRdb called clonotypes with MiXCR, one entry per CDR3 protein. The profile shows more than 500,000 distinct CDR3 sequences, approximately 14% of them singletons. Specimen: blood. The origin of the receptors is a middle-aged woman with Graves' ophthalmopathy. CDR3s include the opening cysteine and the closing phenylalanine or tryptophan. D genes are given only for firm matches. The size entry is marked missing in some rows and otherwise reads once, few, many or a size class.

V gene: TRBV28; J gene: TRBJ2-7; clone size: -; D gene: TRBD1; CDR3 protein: CASRTEGQGLNEQYF; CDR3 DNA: TGTGCCAGCAGAACTGAAGGACAGGGATTGAACGAGCAGTACTTC
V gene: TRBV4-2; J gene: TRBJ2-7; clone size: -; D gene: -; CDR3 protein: CASSQDRTNSYEQYF; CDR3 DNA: TGTGCCAGCAGCCAAGATAGGACAAACTCCTACGAGCAGTACTTC
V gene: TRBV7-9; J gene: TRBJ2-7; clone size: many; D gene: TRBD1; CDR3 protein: CASSFNLGQLYEQYF; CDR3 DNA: TGTGCCAGCAGCTTTAACCTGGGACAGCTGTACGAGCAGTACTTC
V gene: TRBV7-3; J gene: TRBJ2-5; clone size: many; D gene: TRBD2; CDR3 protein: CASSSSGGSRETQYF; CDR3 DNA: TGTGCCAGCAGCTCGTCGGGCGGGAGTAGGGAGACCCAGTACTTC
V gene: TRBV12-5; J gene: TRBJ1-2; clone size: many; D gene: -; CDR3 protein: CASGLLLDSKGYTF; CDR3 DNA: TGTGCTAGTGGTTTGCTTCTCGACAGTAAGGGCTACACCTTC
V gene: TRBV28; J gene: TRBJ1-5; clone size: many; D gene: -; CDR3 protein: CASRHYSNQPQHF; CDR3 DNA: TGTGCCAGCAGGCACTATAGCAATCAGCCCCAGCATTTT
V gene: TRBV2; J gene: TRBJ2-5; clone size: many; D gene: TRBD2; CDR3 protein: CASSGTSGTETQYF; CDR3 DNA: TGTGCCAGCAGTGGGACTAGCGGGACAGAGACCCAGTACTTC
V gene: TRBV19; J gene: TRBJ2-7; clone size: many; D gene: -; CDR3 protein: CASSISLDASGYEQYF; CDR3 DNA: TGTGCCAGTAGTATATCCCTGGACGCCAGCGGTTACGAGCAGTACTTC
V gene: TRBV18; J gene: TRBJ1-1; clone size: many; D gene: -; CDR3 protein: CASSPPLDTEAFF; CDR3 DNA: TGTGCCAGCTCACCCCCACTGGACACTGAAGCTTTCTTT
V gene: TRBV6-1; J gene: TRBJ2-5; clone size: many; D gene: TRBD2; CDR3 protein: CASTRAHLSGRARETQYF; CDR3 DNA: TGTGCCAGCACGAGGGCCCATCTTAGCGGGAGGGCCAGGGAGACCCAGTACTTC
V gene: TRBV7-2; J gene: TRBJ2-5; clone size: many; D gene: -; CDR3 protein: CASSPPVVETQYF; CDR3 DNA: TGTGCCAGCAGCCCGCCCGTGGTGGAGACCCAGTACTTC
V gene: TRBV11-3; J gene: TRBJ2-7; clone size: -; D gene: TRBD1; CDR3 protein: CASSRPGQGISEQYF; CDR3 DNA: TGTGCCAGCAGCAGACCGGGACAGGGAATCAGCGAGCAGTACTTC
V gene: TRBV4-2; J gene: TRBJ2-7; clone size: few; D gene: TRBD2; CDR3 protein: CASSQQPGLAVYEQYF; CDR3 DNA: TGTGCCAGCAGCCAGCAACCGGGACTAGCGGTCTACGAGCAGTACTTC
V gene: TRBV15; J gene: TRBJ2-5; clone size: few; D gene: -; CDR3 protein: CATSSSVGQETQYF; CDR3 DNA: TGTGCCACCAGCAGTTCGGTGGGTCAAGAGACCCAGTACTTC
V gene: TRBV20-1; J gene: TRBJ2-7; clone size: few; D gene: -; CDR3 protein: CSARGGPPLYEQYF; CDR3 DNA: TGCAGTGCTAGGGGGGGCCCACCCTTATACGAGCAGTACTTC
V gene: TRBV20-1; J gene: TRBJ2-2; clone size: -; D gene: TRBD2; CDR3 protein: CSALGLHKTGELFF; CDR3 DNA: TGCAGTGCTTTGGGACTACACAAAACCGGGGAGCTGTTTTTT
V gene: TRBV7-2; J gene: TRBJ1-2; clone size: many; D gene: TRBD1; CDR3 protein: CASSSQTGGNGYTF; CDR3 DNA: TGTGCCAGCAGCTCCCAGACAGGGGGAAATGGCTACACCTTC
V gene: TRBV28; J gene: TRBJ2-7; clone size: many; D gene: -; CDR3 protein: CASSLGTQSYEQYF; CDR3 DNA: TGTGCCAGCTCCCTAGGGACACAATCCTACGAGCAGTACTTC
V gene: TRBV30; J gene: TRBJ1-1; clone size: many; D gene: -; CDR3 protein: CAWSEYGNTEAFF; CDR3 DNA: TGTGCCTGGAGTGAATACGGGAACACTGAAGCTTTCTTT
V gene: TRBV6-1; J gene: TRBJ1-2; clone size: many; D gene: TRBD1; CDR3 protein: CASSPDATGGSYGYTF; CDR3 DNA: TGTGCCAGCAGCCCTGACGCGACAGGGGGTAGCTATGGCTACACCTTC
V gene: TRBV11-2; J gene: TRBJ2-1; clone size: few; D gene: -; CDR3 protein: CASSLSPAGGSYNEQFF; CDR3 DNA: TGTGCCAGCAGCTTGTCTCCTGCAGGAGGATCCTACAATGAGCAGTTCTTC
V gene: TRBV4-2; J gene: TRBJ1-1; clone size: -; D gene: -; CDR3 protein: CASSQEGIRAFF; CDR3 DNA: TGTGCCAGCAGCCAAGAGGGGATCCGAGCTTTCTTT
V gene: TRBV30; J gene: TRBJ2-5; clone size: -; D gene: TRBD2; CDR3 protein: CAWIGLAGESQETQYF; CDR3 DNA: TGTGCCTGGATCGGCCTAGCGGGAGAGAGCCAAGAGACCCAGTACTTC
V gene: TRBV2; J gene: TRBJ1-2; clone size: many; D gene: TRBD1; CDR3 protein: CASSADRGLRGYTF; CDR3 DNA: TGTGCCAGCAGTGCGGACAGGGGGCTAAGGGGCTACACCTTC
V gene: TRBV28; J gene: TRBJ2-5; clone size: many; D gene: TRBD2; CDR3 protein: CASSSATSGIVQETQYF; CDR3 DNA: TGTGCCAGCAGTTCGGCAACTAGCGGGATAGTTCAAGAGACCCAGTACTTC
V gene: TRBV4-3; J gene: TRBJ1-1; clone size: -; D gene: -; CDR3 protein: CASSQDLNAEAFF; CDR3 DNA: TGCGCCAGCAGCCAAGATCTTAACGCTGAAGCTTTCTTT
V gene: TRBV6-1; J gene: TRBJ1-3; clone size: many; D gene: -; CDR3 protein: CASTIGGGPGNTIYF; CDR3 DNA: TGTGCCAGCACCATCGGGGGGGGCCCTGGAAACACCATATATTTT
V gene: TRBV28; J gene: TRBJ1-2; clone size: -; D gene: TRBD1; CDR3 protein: CASSRDRDVFGYTF; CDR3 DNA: TGTGCCAGCAGTAGAGACAGGGATGTTTTCGGCTACACCTTC
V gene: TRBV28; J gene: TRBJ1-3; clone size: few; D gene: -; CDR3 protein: CASSFRRDYSGNTIYF; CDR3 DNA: TGTGCCAGCAGCTTTCGGCGGGATTACTCTGGAAACACCATATATTTT
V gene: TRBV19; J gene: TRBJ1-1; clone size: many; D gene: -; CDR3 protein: CASSIQGSRNTEAFF; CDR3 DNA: TGTGCCAGTAGTATACAGGGCAGCCGGAACACTGAAGCTTTCTTT
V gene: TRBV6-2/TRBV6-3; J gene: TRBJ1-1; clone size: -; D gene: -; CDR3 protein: CASSYSILYLRDTEAFF; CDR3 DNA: TGTGCCAGCAGTTACTCGATACTTTATCTCAGGGACACTGAAGCTTTCTTT
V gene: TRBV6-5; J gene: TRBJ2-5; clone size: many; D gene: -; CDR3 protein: CASSYKGTGRSRQETQYF; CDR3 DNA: TGTGCCAGCAGTTACAAAGGAACAGGCAGATCACGCCAAGAGACCCAGTACTTC
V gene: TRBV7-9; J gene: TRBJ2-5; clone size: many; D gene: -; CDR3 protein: CASSLETGAQETQYF; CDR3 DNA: TGTGCCAGCAGCCTCGAGACAGGCGCTCAAGAGACCCAGTACTTC
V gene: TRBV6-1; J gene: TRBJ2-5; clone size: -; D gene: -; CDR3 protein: CASRSGTPETQYF; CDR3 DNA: TGTGCCAGCAGGTCCGGGACACCAGAGACCCAGTACTTC
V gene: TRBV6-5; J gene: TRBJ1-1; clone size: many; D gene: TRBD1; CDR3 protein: CASSWNRGGTEAFF; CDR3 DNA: TGTGCCAGCAGTTGGAACAGGGGAGGCACTGAAGCTTTCTTT
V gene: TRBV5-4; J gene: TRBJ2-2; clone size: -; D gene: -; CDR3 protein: CASSLTGTQNTGELFF; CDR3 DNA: TGTGCCAGCAGCTTAACCGGGACCCAAAACACCGGGGAGCTGTTTTTT
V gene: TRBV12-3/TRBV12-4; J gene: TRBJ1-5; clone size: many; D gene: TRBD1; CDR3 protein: CASSLTGVWGNQPQHF; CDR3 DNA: TGTGCCAGCAGCCTTACAGGGGTTTGGGGCAATCAGCCCCAGCATTTT
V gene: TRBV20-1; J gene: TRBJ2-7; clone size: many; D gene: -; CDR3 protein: CSATDRSYEQYF; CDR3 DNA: TGCAGTGCTACCGACAGGTCCTACGAGCAGTACTTC
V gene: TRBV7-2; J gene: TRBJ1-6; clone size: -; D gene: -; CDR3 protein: CASSLAAIMGSPLHF; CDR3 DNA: TGTGCCAGCAGCTTAGCGGCCATAATGGGCTCACCCCTCCACTTT
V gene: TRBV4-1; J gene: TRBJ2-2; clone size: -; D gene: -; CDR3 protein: CASSRASRGYTGELFF; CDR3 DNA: TGCGCCAGCAGCCGAGCGTCTAGAGGGTACACCGGGGAGCTGTTTTTT
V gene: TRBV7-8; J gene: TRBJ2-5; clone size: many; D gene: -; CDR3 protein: CASSLRLLGGETQYF; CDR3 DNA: TGTGCCAGCAGCTTAAGGTTGCTGGGGGGAGAGACCCAGTACTTC
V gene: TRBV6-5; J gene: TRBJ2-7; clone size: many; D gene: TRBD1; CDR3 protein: CASTPGQKYEQYF; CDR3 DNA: TGTGCCAGCACCCCGGGACAGAAGTACGAGCAGTACTTC
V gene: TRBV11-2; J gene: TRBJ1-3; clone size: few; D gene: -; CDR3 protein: CASSLFGNSGNTIYF; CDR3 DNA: TGTGCCAGCAGCTTGTTTGGCAACTCTGGAAACACCATATATTTT